This T cell receptor (beta chain) was identified in a study of blood T cells in healthy people across ages. Total RNA, at least 6 micrograms per sample, came from PBMCs. With regard to this clonotype: What it binds is not known.

Germline CDR1 SGHNT, CDR2 YENEEA. This CDR3 spans 14 amino acids. The V and J ends lost 5 bases and 4 bases respectively, with 14 bases between them. The authors ran a second PCR of roughly 6 to 12 cycles using a sample-barcoded 5' primer and a J-beta primer mix. Unique molecular identifiers of 12 random nucleotides labeled each cDNA. TCRdb ran MiXCR on the 5' RACE reads and lists one entry per CDR3 protein. The sample yields 750,000 to 950,000 distinct CDR3 sequences, almost 30% seen once. Study conclusions and caveats: Among long-lived donors, naive CD4+ cells were more numerous and diversity higher than in aged donors.

These data were also reused for a study on T cells of mothers and their children. That source adds: Researchers report slightly higher, though non-significant, overlap in related mother-child pairs than in unrelated pairs.

The TCR comes from a woman aged 40 to 55 in good health. The chain employs TRBV11-3 and TRBJ1-2; no firm D call. Sequenced material: blood. This CDR3 reads CASSLPRRLYGYTF. The CDR3 DNA reads TGTGCCAGCAGCCTCCCTCGACGGCTCTATGGCTACACCTTC.